This T cell receptor beta chain was sequenced for a study of CD8+ T cells in alopecia areata. It was cDNA, reverse transcribed from extracted RNA, that served as the sequencing template. Profiling relied on immunoSEQ multiplex PCR, and the TCRdb table lists in-frame clones only, not all of them. Altogether about 190,000 clones are present, around 60% being singletons, with the ten largest covering less than 0.8%. With 1 base removed from V and 2 bases from J, the gap between germline ends came to 12 bases. CDR1 MGHRA and CDR2 YSYEKL come from the germline V gene. The CDR3 is 15 residues long. As to treatment: oral pan-JAK inhibitor, 5-10 mg twice daily.

Sequenced material: CD4+ T cells sorted from blood, taken at week 4, from a patient treated with tofacitinib. The source of this sequence is a human donor with alopecia areata. The rearrangement joins TRBV4-1 to TRBJ2-7, with D perhaps matching TRBD2 (6 bases). This CDR3 is CASSQGSGDTYEQYF. The CDR3 bases are TGCGCCAGCAGCCAAGGATCGGGAGACACCTACGAGCAGTACTTC.